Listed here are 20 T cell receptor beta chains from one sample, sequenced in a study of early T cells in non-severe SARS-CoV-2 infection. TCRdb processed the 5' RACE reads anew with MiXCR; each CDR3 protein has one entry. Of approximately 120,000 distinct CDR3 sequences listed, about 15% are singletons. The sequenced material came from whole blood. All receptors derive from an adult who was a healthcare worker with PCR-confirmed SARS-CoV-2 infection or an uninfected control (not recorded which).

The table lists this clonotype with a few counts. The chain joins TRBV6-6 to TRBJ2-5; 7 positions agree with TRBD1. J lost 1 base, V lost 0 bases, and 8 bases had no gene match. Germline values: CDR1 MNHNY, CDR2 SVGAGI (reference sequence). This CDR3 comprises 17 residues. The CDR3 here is CASSYSARDRVQETQYF. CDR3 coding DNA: TGTGCCAGCAGTTACTCGGCAAGAGACAGGGTCCAAGAGACCCAGTACTTC.

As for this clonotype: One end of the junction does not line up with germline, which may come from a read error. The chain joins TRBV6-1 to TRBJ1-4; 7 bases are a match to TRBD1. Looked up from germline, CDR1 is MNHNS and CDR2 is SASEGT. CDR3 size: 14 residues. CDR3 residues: CTSRRQGSNEKLFF. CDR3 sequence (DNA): TGTACCAGCAGACGACAGGGCTCTAATGAAAAACTGTTTTTT.

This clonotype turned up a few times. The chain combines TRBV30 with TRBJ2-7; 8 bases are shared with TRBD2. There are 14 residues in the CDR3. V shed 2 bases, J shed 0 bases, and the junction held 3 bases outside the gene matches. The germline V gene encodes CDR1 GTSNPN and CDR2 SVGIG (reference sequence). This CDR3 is CAWSTSGLSYEQYF. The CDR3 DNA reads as TGTGCCTGGAGTACTAGCGGTCTCTCCTACGAGCAGTACTTC.

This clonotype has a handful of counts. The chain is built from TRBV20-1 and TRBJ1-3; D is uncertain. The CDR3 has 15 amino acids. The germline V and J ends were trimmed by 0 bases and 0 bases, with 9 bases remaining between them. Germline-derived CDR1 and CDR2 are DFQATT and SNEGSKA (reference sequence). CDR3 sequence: CSARDVRFSGNTIYF. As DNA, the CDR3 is TGCAGTGCTAGAGATGTCAGGTTCTCTGGAAACACCATATATTTT.

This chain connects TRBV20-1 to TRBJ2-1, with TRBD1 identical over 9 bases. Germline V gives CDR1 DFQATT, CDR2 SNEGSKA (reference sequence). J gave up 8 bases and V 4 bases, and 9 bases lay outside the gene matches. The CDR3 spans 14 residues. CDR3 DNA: TGCAGTGCTATCCAATGGGGACAGGGTGATGAGCAGTTCTTC. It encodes CSAIQWGQGDEQFF.

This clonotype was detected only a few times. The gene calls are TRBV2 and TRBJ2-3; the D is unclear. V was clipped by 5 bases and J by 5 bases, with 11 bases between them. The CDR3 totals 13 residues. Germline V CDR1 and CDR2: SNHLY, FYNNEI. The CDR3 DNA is TGTGCCAGCAGTACGACGGGCCGAGATACGCAGTATTTT. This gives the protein CASSTTGRDTQYF.

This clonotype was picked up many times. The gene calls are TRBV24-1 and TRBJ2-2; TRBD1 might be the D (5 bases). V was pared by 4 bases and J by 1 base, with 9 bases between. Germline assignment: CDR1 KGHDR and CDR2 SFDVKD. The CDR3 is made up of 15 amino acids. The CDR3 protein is CATSDTGQNTGELFF. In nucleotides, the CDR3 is TGTGCCACCAGTGACACCGGACAGAACACCGGGGAGCTGTTTTTT.

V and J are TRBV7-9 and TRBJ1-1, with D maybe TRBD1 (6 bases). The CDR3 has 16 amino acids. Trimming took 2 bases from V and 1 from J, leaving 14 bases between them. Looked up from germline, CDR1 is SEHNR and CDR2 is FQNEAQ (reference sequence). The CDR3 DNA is TGTGCCAGCAGCTTACAACGACAGGCGCCGAACACTGAAGCTTTCTTT. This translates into CASSLQRQAPNTEAFF.

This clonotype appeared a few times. The CDR3 nucleotides are TGCGCCAGCAGCCAGTTGACACCCTCGCCGGCCGGTTCCTACGAGCAGTACTTC. Its protein product is CASSQLTPSPAGSYEQYF. This sequence joins TRBV4-1 and TRBJ2-7; D unresolved. The germline CDR1 and CDR2 sequences are MGHRA and YSYEKL. This CDR3 comprises 18 residues. V was pared by 3 bases and J by 1 base, with 22 bases between.

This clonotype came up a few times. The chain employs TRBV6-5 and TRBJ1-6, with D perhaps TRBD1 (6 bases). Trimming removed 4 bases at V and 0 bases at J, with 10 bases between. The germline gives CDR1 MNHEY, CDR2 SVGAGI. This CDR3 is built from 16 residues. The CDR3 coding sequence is TGTGCCAGCAGTTCCGGGGGGCACTCCTATAATTCACCCCTCCACTTT. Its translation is CASSSGGHSYNSPLHF.

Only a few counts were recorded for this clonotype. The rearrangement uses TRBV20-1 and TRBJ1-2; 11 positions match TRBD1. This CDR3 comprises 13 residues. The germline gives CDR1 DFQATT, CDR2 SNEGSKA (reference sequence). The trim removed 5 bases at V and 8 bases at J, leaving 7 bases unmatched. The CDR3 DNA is TGCAGTGCTGGACAGGGGGCCACCTGGGGCTACACCTTC. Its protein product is CSAGQGATWGYTF.

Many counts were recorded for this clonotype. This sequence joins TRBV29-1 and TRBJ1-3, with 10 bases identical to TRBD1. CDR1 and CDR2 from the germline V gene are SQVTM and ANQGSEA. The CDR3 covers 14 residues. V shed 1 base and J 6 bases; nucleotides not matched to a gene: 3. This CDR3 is CSVEGGTGVNTIYF. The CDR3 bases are TGCAGCGTTGAAGGGGGGACAGGGGTAAACACCATATATTTT. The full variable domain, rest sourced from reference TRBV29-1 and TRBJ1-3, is SAVISQKPSRDICQRGTSLTIQCQVDSQVTMMFWYRQQPGQSLTLIATANQGSEATYESGFVIDKFPISRPNLTFSTLTVSNMSPEDSSIYLCSVEGGTGVNTIYFGEGSWLTVV.

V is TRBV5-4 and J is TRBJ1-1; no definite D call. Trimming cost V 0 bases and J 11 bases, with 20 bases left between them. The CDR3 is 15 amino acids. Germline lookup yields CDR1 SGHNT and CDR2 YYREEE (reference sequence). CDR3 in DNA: TGTGCCAGCAGCTTGGACTCCAACGGCCGAACAGTTGCTTTCTTT. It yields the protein CASSLDSNGRTVAFF.

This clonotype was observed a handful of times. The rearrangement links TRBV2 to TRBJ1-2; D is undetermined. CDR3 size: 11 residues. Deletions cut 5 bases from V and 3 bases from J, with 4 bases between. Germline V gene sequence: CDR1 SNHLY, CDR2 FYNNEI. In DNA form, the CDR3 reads TGTGCCAGCAGTTTTCACTATGGCTACACCTTC. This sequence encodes CASSFHYGYTF.

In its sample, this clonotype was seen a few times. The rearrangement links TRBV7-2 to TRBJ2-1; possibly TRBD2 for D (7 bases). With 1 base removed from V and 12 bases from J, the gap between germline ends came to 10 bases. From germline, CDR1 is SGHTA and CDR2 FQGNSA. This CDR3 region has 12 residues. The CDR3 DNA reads TGTGCCAGCAGCTTAGGGGGGGGCCGGCAGTTCTTC. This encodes CASSLGGGRQFF.

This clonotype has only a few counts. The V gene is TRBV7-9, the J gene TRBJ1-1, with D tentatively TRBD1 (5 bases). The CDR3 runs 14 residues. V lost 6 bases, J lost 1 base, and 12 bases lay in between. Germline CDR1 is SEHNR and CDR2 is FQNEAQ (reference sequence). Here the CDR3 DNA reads TGTGCCAGCAGGCGGGGGGGAACGAACACTGAAGCTTTCTTT. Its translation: CASRRGGTNTEAFF.

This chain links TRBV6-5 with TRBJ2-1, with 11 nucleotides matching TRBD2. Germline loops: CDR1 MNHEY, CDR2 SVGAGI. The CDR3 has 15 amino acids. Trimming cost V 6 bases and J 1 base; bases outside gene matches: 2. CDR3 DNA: TGTGCCAGCAGACTAGCGGGGGTATCCTACAATGAGCAGTTCTTC. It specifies CASRLAGVSYNEQFF.

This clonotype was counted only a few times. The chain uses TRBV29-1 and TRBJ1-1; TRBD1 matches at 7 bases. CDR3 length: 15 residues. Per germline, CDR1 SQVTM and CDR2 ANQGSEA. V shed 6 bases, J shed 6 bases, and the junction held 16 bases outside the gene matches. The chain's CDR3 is CSVDSQGRSSAEAFF. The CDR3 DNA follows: TGCAGCGTGGATTCACAGGGGCGTTCTTCGGCTGAAGCTTTCTTT.

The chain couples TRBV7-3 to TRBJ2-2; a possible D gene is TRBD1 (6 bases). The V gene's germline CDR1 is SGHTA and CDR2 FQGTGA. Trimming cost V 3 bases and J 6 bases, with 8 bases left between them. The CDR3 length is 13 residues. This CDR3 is CASSFGGAGELFF. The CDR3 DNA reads TGTGCCAGCAGCTTTGGGGGCGCCGGGGAGCTGTTTTTT.

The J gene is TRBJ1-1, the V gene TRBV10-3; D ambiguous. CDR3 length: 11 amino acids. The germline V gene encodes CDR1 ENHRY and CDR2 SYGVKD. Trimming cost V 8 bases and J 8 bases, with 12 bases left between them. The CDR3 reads CAIAKDWEAFF. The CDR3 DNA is TGTGCCATCGCTAAGGACTGGGAAGCTTTCTTT.